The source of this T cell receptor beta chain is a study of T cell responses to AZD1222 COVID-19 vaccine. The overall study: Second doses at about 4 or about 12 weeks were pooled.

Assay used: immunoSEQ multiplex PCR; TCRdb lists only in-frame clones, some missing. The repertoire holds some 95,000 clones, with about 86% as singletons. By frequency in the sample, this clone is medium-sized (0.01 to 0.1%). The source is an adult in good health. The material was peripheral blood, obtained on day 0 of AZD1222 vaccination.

DNA for the CDR3: TGTGCCAGCACCCGGACAGGGAGAAATGGCTACACCTTC. It yields the protein CASTRTGRNGYTF. V usage is TRBV27 and J usage is TRBJ1-2; 8 nucleotides line up with TRBD1. The germline V gene has CDR1 MNHEY and CDR2 SMNVEV (reference sequence). V gave up 7 bases and J gave up 6 bases; unmatched junction bases: 7. The CDR3 sequence is 13 residues long.